The T cell receptor (beta chain) under discussion was sequenced for a study of blood T cell repertoires in COVID-19. Data came from immunoSEQ multiplex PCR; TCRdb stores just in-frame clones and leaves some out. The sample yields 360,000 or so clones, about 90% seen once. Living in 24 US areas, the participants were between roughly 18 and 90 years of age. The TCR comes from a woman between 25 and 40 years old who had recovered from COVID-19. Sequenced sample: PBMCs or T cells enriched from blood (not recorded which).

CDR3 amino acids: CATSTPGGSTDTQYF. The CDR3 nucleotides are TGTGCCACCAGTACACCAGGGGGGAGCACAGATACGCAGTATTTT. V and J are TRBV24-1 and TRBJ2-3; tentative D call: TRBD1 (7 bases). The germline V and J ends were trimmed by 6 bases and 0 bases, with 12 bases remaining between them. The germline V gene has CDR1 KGHDR and CDR2 SFDVKD. This CDR3 has 15 amino acids.